This TCR beta chain was sequenced during a study of identical twins. Study observations and caveats: Researchers reported weaker excess twin sharing in beta out-of-frame sequences.

CDR3 length: 13 residues. Germline lookup yields CDR1 DFQATT and CDR2 SNEGSKA (reference sequence). The ends were cut back, 3 bases at V and 1 base at J, with 7 bases in the middle. This clonotype occurred many times. The antigen is unknown. One entry per CDR3 protein results from TCRdb running MiXCR on the 5' RACE reads. The sample holds more than 250,000 distinct CDR3 sequences, about 8% seen once. These data also formed part of another study, on yellow fever vaccine responses in identical twins.

The clonotype was recovered from a woman aged 18-29 years in good health. V and J are TRBV20-1 and TRBJ2-1; D not certain. The sample taken for sequencing was memory (CD45RO+) T cells sorted from blood. The CDR3 loop is CSARFGSYNEQFF. As DNA, the CDR3 is TGCAGTGCTAGGTTCGGGTCCTACAATGAGCAGTTCTTC.